This T cell receptor beta chain was retrieved from a study of control samples from healthy donors and cancer patients. The CDR3 sequence is 15 residues long. Per the germline V gene, CDR1 is MDHEN and CDR2 is SYDVKM. Trimming cost V 0 bases and J 0 bases, with 8 bases left between them. Sequencing used immunoSEQ multiplex PCR; TCRdb keeps in-frame clones, though not all of them. The sample consists of about 150,000 clones, just under 95% of them appearing once. Sequences were obtained from blood. This clonotype originated in a man aged 35-49 years in good health. The chain couples TRBV28 to TRBJ1-1; tentatively, D is TRBD1 (6 bases). Here the CDR3 reads CASSLWGDMNTEAFF. For the CDR3, the DNA is TGTGCCAGCAGTTTATGGGGGGACATGAACACTGAAGCTTTCTTT.